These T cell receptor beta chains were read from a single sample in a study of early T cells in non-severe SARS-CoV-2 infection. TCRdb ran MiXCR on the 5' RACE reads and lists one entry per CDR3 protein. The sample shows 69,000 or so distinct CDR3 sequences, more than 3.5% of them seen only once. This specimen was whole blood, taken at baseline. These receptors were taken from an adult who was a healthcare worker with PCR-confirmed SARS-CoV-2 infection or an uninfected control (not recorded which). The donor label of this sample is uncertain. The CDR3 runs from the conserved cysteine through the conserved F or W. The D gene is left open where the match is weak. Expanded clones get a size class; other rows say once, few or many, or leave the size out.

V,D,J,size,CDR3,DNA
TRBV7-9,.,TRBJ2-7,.,CASSLVAETEQYF,TGTGCCAGCAGCTTAGTAGCGGAGACGGAGCAGTACTTC
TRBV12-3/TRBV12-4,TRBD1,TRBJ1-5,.,CASSATGGNQPQHF,TGTGCCAGCAGTGCTACAGGGGGCAATCAGCCCCAGCATTTT
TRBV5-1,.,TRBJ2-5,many,CASSYQETQYF,TGCGCCAGCAGCTACCAAGAGACCCAGTACTTC
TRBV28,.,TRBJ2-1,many,CASNQRELYNEQFF,TGTGCCAGCAATCAGAGGGAGTTATACAATGAGCAGTTCTTC
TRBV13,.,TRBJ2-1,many,CASSPEVSSYNEQFF,TGTGCCAGCAGCCCCGAAGTGAGCTCCTACAATGAGCAGTTCTTC
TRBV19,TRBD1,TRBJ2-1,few,CASSRQGTTNEQFF,TGTGCCAGTAGCCGACAGGGCACCACCAATGAGCAGTTCTTC
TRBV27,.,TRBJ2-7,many,CASSFNYEQYF,TGTGCCAGCAGTTTCAATTACGAGCAGTACTTC
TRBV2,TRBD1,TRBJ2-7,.,CASSVRGQGIGEQYF,TGTGCCAGCAGTGTTAGGGGACAGGGCATCGGCGAGCAGTACTTC
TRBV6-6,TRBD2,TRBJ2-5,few,CASTRTSGGAETQYF,TGTGCCAGCACTAGGACTAGCGGGGGGGCGGAGACCCAGTACTTC
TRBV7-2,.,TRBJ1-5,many,CASSLLGGEVGQPQHF,TGTGCCAGCAGCTTACTGGGGGGCGAAGTTGGTCAGCCCCAGCATTTT
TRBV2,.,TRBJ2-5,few,CASAAQTYQETQYF,TGTGCCAGCGCCGCACAAACGTACCAAGAGACCCAGTACTTC
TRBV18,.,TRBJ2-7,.,CASSPPGSAYEQYF,TGTGCCAGCTCACCACCGGGCAGTGCCTACGAGCAGTACTTC
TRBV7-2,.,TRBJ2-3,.,CASSSRASGTQYF,TGTGCCAGCAGCTCCCGGGCCTCCGGTACGCAGTATTTT
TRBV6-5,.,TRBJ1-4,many,CASSKARTNEKLFF,TGTGCCAGCAGCAAAGCTCGAACAAATGAAAAACTGTTTTTT
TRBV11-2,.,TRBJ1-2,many,CASRWEFGVTF,TGTGCCAGCAGATGGGAGTTCGGAGTCACCTTC
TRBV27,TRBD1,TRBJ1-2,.,CASSTGQGAIANYGYTF,TGTGCCAGCAGTACCGGACAGGGGGCGATTGCTAACTATGGCTACACCTTC
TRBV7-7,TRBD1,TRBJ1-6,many,CASSFGQGSPLHF,TGTGCTAGCAGCTTCGGACAGGGCTCACCCCTCCACTTT
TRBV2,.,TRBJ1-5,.,CASSYGPRDQPQHF,TGTGCCAGCAGTTACGGCCCGCGGGATCAGCCCCAGCATTTT
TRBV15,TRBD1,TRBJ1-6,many,CATSRDRLYNSPLHF,TGTGCCACCAGCAGGGACAGGCTCTATAATTCACCCCTCCACTTT
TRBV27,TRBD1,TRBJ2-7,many,CASRRQGHTYEQYF,TGTGCCAGCAGACGACAGGGACATACCTACGAGCAGTACTTC
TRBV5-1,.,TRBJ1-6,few,CASSPGQGTFSPLHF,TGCGCCAGCAGCCCGGGCCAGGGGACCTTTTCACCCCTCCACTTT
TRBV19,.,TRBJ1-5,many,CASSSNQPQHF,TGTGCCAGTAGTAGCAATCAGCCCCAGCATTTT
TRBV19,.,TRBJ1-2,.,CASSPGWEVFSYTF,TGTGCCAGTAGTCCAGGGTGGGAGGTCTTCTCCTACACCTTC
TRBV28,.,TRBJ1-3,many,CASSFSGSGNTIYF,TGTGCCAGCAGTTTTTCTGGATCTGGAAACACCATATATTTT
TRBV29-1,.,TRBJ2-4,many,CSVEDPLGRSTILAKNIQYF,TGCAGCGTTGAAGACCCTTTAGGCAGGTCCACGATCTTAGCCAAAAACATTCAGTACTTC
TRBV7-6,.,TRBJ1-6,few,CASSLLRQGNSPLHF,TGTGCCAGCAGCTTATTGAGGCAGGGAAATTCACCCCTCCACTTT
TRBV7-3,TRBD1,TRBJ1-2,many,CASSLRPGGDYGYTF,TGTGCCAGCAGCTTACGTCCAGGGGGCGACTATGGCTACACCTTC
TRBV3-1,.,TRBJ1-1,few,CASSQEAGLNTEAFF,TGTGCCAGCAGCCAAGAAGCAGGGTTGAACACTGAAGCTTTCTTT
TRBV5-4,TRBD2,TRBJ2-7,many,CASSPGGDNRAEQYF,TGTGCCAGCAGCCCGGGAGGAGACAATCGGGCCGAGCAGTACTTC
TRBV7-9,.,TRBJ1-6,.,CASSLDSWSPLHF,TGTGCCAGCAGCTTAGATAGCTGGTCACCCCTCCACTTT
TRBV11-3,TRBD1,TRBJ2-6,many,CASSFGTGGLSGANVLTF,TGTGCCAGCAGCTTTGGAACAGGGGGCTTGTCTGGGGCCAACGTCCTGACTTTC
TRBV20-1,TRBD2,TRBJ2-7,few,CSATDTSGGFREQYF,TGCAGTGCTACCGATACTAGCGGGGGGTTTAGGGAGCAGTACTTC
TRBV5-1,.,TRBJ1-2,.,CASSLSREYGYTF,TGCGCCAGCAGCTTGTCCAGGGAATATGGCTACACCTTC
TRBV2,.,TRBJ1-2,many,CASSDRVQSGYTF,TGTGCCAGCAGTGACAGGGTTCAGTCCGGCTACACCTTC
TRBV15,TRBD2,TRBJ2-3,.,CATSRGLAADTQYF,TGTGCCACCAGCAGAGGGCTAGCGGCAGATACGCAGTATTTT
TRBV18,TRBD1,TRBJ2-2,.,CASSPGQDTGELFF,TGTGCCAGCTCACCGGGACAGGACACCGGGGAGCTGTTTTTT
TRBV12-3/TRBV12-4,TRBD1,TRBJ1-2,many,CASRGTGGAGGYTF,TGTGCCAGCAGAGGAACAGGGGGCGCAGGTGGCTACACCTTC
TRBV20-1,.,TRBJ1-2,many,CSARDHLKGQSGYTF,TGCAGTGCTAGAGACCACCTGAAGGGGCAGAGTGGCTACACCTTC
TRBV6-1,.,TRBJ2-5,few,CASSGTDQETQYF,TGTGCCAGCAGTGGGACGGACCAAGAGACCCAGTACTTC
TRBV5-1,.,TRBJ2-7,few,CASSLDQISYEQYF,TGCGCCAGCAGCTTGGACCAAATCTCCTACGAGCAGTACTTC
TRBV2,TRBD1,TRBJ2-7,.,CASRREQGTPYEQYF,TGTGCCAGCAGGCGAGAACAGGGGACACCCTACGAGCAGTACTTC
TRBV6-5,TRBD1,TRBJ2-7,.,CASRDRLYEQYF,TGTGCCAGCAGGGACAGGCTCTACGAGCAGTACTTC
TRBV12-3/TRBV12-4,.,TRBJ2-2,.,CASSKAGTGNTGELFF,TGTGCCAGCAGTAAAGCCGGGACTGGAAACACCGGGGAGCTGTTTTTT
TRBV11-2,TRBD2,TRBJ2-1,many,CASSLGSSGGPNEQFF,TGTGCCAGCAGCTTAGGGTCTAGCGGGGGTCCCAATGAGCAGTTCTTC
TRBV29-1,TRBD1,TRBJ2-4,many,CSVRVGQGISSAKNIQYF,TGCAGCGTTAGGGTCGGACAGGGAATATCGTCGGCCAAAAACATTCAGTACTTC
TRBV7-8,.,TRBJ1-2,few,CASSPRGVNYGYTF,TGTGCCAGCAGCCCGAGAGGGGTCAACTATGGCTACACCTTC
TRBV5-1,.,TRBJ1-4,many,CASSPAQDLNEKLFF,TGCGCCAGCAGCCCGGCTCAGGATCTTAATGAAAAACTGTTTTTT
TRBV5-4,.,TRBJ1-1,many,CASSFGGAGVDTEAFF,TGTGCCAGCAGCTTTGGGGGCGCGGGGGTGGACACTGAAGCTTTCTTT
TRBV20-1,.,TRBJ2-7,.,CSARVPLLSGRGVYEQYF,TGCAGTGCTAGAGTCCCCCTCCTTTCGGGACGTGGAGTCTACGAGCAGTACTTC
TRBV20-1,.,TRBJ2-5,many,CSASGGQETQYF,TGCAGTGCTAGCGGCGGACAAGAGACCCAGTACTTC
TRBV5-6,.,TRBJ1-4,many,CAGGRAANEKLFF,TGTGCCGGGGGAAGGGCGGCGAATGAAAAACTGTTTTTT
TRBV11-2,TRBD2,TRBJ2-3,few,CASSLLGGSLADTQYF,TGTGCCAGCAGCCTGCTGGGAGGGAGCTTAGCAGATACGCAGTATTTT
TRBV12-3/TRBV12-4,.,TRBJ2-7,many,CASSFERAVIEQYF,TGTGCCAGCAGTTTCGAGCGGGCCGTTATAGAGCAGTACTTC
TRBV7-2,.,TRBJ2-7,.,CASSGYSPNEQYF,TGTGCCAGCAGCGGTTACAGTCCCAACGAGCAGTACTTC
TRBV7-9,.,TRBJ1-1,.,CASSLLGDPKGAFF,TGTGCCAGCAGCTTATTGGGGGACCCAAAAGGGGCTTTCTTT
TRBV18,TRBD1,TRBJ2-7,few,CASSPAQPGQGASYEQYF,TGTGCCAGCTCACCAGCGCAACCGGGACAGGGGGCATCCTACGAGCAGTACTTC
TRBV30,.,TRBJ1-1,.,CAWSGEWGSEAFF,TGTGCCTGGAGTGGGGAGTGGGGTTCTGAAGCTTTCTTT
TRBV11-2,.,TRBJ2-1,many,CASSLTRQGEQFF,TGTGCCAGCAGCTTAACCCGCCAAGGTGAGCAGTTCTTC
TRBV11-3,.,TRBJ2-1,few,CASSLVSSSGNEQFF,TGTGCCAGCAGCTTAGTTTCTAGTTCGGGGAATGAGCAGTTCTTC
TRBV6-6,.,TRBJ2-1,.,CASSYTPPGRAINEQFF,TGTGCCAGCAGTTACACCCCACCGGGTCGGGCGATAAATGAGCAGTTCTTC